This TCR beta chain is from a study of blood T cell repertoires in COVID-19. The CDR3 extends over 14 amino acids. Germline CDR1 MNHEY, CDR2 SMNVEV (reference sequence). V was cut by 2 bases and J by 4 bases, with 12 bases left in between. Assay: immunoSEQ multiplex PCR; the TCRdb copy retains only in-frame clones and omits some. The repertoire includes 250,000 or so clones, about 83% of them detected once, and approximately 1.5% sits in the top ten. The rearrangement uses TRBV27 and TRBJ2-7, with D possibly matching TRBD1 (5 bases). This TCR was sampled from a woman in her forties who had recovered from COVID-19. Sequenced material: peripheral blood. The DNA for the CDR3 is TGTGCCAGCAGTTTAAGGGGAACATTGTACGAGCAGTACTTC. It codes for CASSLRGTLYEQYF.